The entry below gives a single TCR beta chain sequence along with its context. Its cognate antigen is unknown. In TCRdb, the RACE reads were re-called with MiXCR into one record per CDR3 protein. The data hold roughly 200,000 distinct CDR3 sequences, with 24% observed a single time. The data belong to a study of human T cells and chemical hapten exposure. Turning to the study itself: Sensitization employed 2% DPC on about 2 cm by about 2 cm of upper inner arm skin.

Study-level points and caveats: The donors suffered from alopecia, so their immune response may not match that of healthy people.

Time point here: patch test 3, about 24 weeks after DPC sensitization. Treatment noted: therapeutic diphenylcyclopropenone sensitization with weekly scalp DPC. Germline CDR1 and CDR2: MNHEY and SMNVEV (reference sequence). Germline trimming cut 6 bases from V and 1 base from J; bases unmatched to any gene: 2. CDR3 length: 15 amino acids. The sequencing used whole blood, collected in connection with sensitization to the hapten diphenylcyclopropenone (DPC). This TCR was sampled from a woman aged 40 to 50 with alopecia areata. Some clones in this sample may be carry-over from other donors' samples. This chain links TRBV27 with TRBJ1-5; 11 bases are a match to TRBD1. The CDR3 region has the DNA TGTGCCAGCAGACGGGACAGGGGGAGCAATCAGCCCCAGCATTTT. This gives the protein CASRRDRGSNQPQHF.